This entry concerns a single T cell receptor (beta chain). As yet, its antigen is unknown. The sample is drawn from a study of shared clonotypes between healthy human individuals. This CDR3 region has 15 residues. Germline V gene data show CDR1 as SGHTA and CDR2 as FQGNSA. V shed 3 bases and J shed 2 bases, with 14 bases lying between them. General study points: Non-shared clonotypes showed lower generation probabilities than clonotypes common to all four donors. Shared clonotypes: about 4.6% naive CD4, under 4% naive CD8, less than 2.5% memory CD4, approximately 0.4% memory CD8. Since donors were few, the genetic and exposure-history diversity represented was limited.

TCRdb keeps only in-frame clones here, not all; method: immunoSEQ multiplex PCR. The sample lists roughly 2.5 million clones, approximately 94% occurring once. The sample was naive CD4+ T cells sorted from blood. Subset specified: CD45RA+ positively selected. The TCR comes from a man aged 18 to 29 in good health. The gene calls are TRBV7-2 and TRBJ2-7, with D perhaps assigned TRBD1 or TRBD2 (6 bases each). The CDR3 loop reads CASSFPLGGAYEQYF. Here the CDR3 DNA reads TGTGCCAGCAGCTTCCCCCTCGGGGGCGCCTACGAGCAGTACTTC. The whole variable domain, filled in from reference TRBV7-2 and TRBJ2-7, reads GAGVSQSPSNKVTEKGKDVELRCDPISGHTALYWYRQSLGQGLEFLIYFQGNSAPDKSGLPSDRFSAERTGGSVSTLTIQRTQQEDSAVYLCASSFPLGGAYEQYFGPGTRLTVT.